The 10 T cell receptor beta chains given below trace back to one sample, sequenced in a study of blood T cells in healthy people across ages. Primed by a sample-barcoded 5' primer and a J-beta primer mix, a second PCR proceeded for roughly 6 to 12 cycles. TCRdb redid the calling of the 5' RACE reads with MiXCR, one entry per CDR3 protein. The data contain over 950,000 distinct CDR3 sequences, around two fifths of them singletons. Sequencing was done on a sample of blood. Source of these receptors: a man between 18 and 35 years old in good health.

V and J are TRBV7-2 and TRBJ2-1; D possibly corresponds to TRBD2 (5 bases). Germline V gives CDR1 SGHTA, CDR2 FQGNSA. V lost 8 bases to trimming and J lost 2 bases, with 13 bases between them. The CDR3 consists of 14 residues. The CDR3 reads CASRSAGTYNEQFF. CDR3 bases: TGTGCCAGCCGATCCGCGGGCACCTACAATGAGCAGTTCTTC. Combining the CDR3 with reference TRBV7-2 and TRBJ2-1 gives the whole variable domain GAGVSQSPSNKVTEKGKDVELRCDPISGHTALYWYRQSLGQGLEFLIYFQGNSAPDKSGLPSDRFSAERTGGSVSTLTIQRTQQEDSAVYLCASRSAGTYNEQFFGPGTRLTVL.

This clonotype was observed a few times. The chain has TRBV5-1 and TRBJ1-5; D is perhaps TRBD1 (6 bases). The germline V gene has CDR1 SGHRS and CDR2 YFSETQ. Trimming removed 4 bases at V and 6 bases at J, with 14 bases between. The CDR3 spans 14 residues. The CDR3 region is CASSPTRGSQPQHF. For the CDR3, the DNA is TGCGCCAGCAGCCCAACCAGGGGAAGTCAGCCCCAGCATTTT.

This chain connects TRBV25-1 to TRBJ1-1; 9 bases are a match to TRBD1. Germline CDR1 is MGHDK and CDR2 is SYGVNS. The CDR3 sequence is 14 residues long. The V segment lost 7 bases and the J segment 7 bases; nucleotides outside the gene matches: 10. The CDR3: CASIGQGRGLEAFF. CDR3 sequence (DNA): TGTGCCAGCATAGGACAGGGGCGTGGCCTTGAAGCTTTCTTT.

The chain has TRBV4-2 and TRBJ1-2, with 7 positions matching TRBD1. V lost 7 bases to trimming and J lost 8 bases; unmatched junction nucleotides: 10. The CDR3 spans 13 residues. CDR1 and CDR2 from the germline V gene are LGHNA and YNFKEQ. The CDR3 here is CASNPDRPGGYTF. As DNA, the CDR3 is TGTGCCAGCAACCCGGACAGGCCGGGGGGCTACACCTTC.

In the case of this clonotype: One end of the junction is discordant with germline, which a read error may explain. V and J are TRBV9 and TRBJ2-1; a weak D match, TRBD2 (5 bases). The DNA end is more similar to TRBJ2-7, so the J call may be wrong. The length of the CDR3 is 15 residues. CDR1 is SGDLS, CDR2 YYNGEE, per germline. For the CDR3, the DNA is TGCGCCAGCATCGTGGACGGGGATACGGGCAATGAGCAGTACTTC. Translated: CASIVDGDTGNEQYF.

On this clonotype: One end of the junction varies from germline; a read error may be responsible. The chain employs TRBV12-3 or TRBV12-4 and TRBJ1-1, with D unresolved. This CDR3 region has 14 residues. CDR3 sequence: CASTFGGRNTVAFF. CDR3 DNA: TGTGCCAGCACCTTTGGAGGGAGGAACACTGTAGCTTTCTTT.

The V gene is TRBV5-1, the J gene TRBJ2-1; the D gene is possibly TRBD1 (5 bases). The DNA end favors TRBJ2-7, so the J call may be wrong. This CDR3 has 15 amino acids. Germline V lookup: CDR1 SGHRS, CDR2 YFSETQ. The CDR3 sequence is CASSFRDSSYNEQYF. CDR3 bases: TGCGCCAGCAGCTTCAGGGATAGCTCCTACAATGAGCAGTACTTC.

The CDR3 loop reads CASSQIYLAGGQSYNEQYF. CDR3 in DNA: TGTGCCAGCAGCCAAATTTATCTAGCGGGGGGACAATCCTACAATGAGCAGTACTTC. The chain carries TRBV3-1 and TRBJ2-1, with 11 bases fitting TRBD2. The DNA end is a closer match to TRBJ2-7, so the J assignment may be wrong. Germline V gene sequence: CDR1 LGHDT, CDR2 YNNKEL (reference sequence). The CDR3 is 19 residues long.

The rearrangement joins TRBV15 to TRBJ1-1; 9 nucleotides line up with TRBD1. The germline CDR1 and CDR2 sequences are LNHNV and YYDKDF (reference sequence). The CDR3 length is 16 residues. The V segment lost 2 bases and the J segment 1 base; nucleotides outside the gene matches: 5. Here the CDR3 DNA reads TGTGCCACCAGCAGAACTCCGGGACAGGGGAACACTGAAGCTTTCTTT. Its protein product is CATSRTPGQGNTEAFF.

The chain employs TRBV9 and TRBJ1-6; D is possibly TRBD1 (6 bases). The length of the CDR3 is 17 residues. Germline assignment: CDR1 SGDLS and CDR2 YYNGEE. Between the trimmed V and J ends, which lost 4 bases and 0 bases, there was a span of 14 bases. The CDR3 spells CASSPEGGPSYNSPLHF. In DNA form, the CDR3 reads TGTGCCAGCAGCCCCGAGGGGGGGCCCTCCTATAATTCACCCCTCCACTTT.